These T cell receptor beta chains were read from a single sample in a study of blood T cell repertoires in COVID-19. Assay used: immunoSEQ multiplex PCR; TCRdb lists only in-frame clones, some missing. This sample yields roughly 380,000 clones, of which about four fifths are seen a single time; 0.85% to 1.2% belongs to the top ten. The source material was peripheral blood. These receptors originate from a human donor with acute or convalescent COVID-19. The donor label of this sample is uncertain. CDR3s include the opening cysteine and the closing phenylalanine or tryptophan. The D gene is left open where the match is weak. A clone size is listed for some rows: how often the clone was seen (once, few, many), or a class if it is expanded.

clone_size,v_call,j_call,d_call,cdr3_aa,cdr3_nt
few,TRBV19,TRBJ2-5,TRBD2,CASSSWTSGQETQYF,TGTGCCAGTAGTAGTTGGACTAGCGGCCAAGAGACCCAGTACTTC
.,TRBV4-1,TRBJ1-1,.,CASSPPPTANTEAFF,TGCGCCAGCAGCCCTCCCCCGACAGCGAACACTGAAGCTTTCTTT
once,TRBV6-5,TRBJ1-4,.,CASRGTFNEKLFF,TGTGCCAGCAGGGGGACTTTTAATGAAAAACTGTTTTTT
.,TRBV6-1,TRBJ1-5,TRBD1,CASSGQNRGLNQPQHF,TGTGCCAGCAGTGGACAGAACAGGGGGCTGAATCAGCCCCAGCATTTT
.,TRBV4-1,TRBJ1-2,.,CASSQGWGDYGYTF,TGCGCCAGCAGCCAAGGTTGGGGGGACTATGGCTACACCTTC
.,TRBV9,TRBJ1-4,TRBD1,CASSVTPGTGPEKLFF,TGTGCCAGCAGCGTCACCCCCGGGACAGGGCCTGAAAAACTGTTTTTT
.,TRBV7-2,TRBJ2-5,TRBD2,CASSLGASGGRGGQYF,TGTGCCAGCAGCTTAGGCGCTAGCGGGGGCCGCGGGGGCCAGTACTTC
.,TRBV6-6,TRBJ1-3,TRBD1,CASRSGGTGNTIYF,TGTGCCAGCAGGTCAGGGGGAACTGGAAACACCATATATTTT
once,TRBV27,TRBJ1-2,TRBD1,CASSLSRQGGYGYTF,TGTGCCAGCAGTTTATCCCGACAGGGGGGGTATGGCTACACCTTC
.,TRBV2,TRBJ1-5,.,CASRGYQGQPQHF,TGTGCCAGCAGAGGCTATCAGGGGCAGCCCCAGCATTTT
.,TRBV5-1,TRBJ2-1,TRBD2,CASSFGTSGGRGEQFF,TGCGCCAGCAGCTTCGGGACTAGCGGGGGGAGGGGTGAGCAGTTCTTC
.,TRBV15,TRBJ2-5,.,CATSRDLGSSRETQYF,TGTGCCACCAGCAGAGATTTGGGATCTAGCCGCGAGACCCAGTACTTC
.,TRBV28,TRBJ1-2,.,CASNQGSYGYTF,TGTGCCAGCAATCAGGGGTCCTATGGCTACACCTTC
.,TRBV7-9,TRBJ2-3,TRBD2,CASSLGSGRASDTQYF,TGTGCCAGCAGCTTGGGTAGCGGGAGGGCCTCAGATACGCAGTATTTT
.,TRBV2,TRBJ1-4,.,CASRTLAGAVPNEKLFF,TGTGCCAGCAGGACCCTGGCAGGGGCGGTGCCTAATGAAAAACTGTTTTTT
.,TRBV5-1,TRBJ1-1,TRBD1,CASSGETGLDEAFF,TGCGCCAGCAGCGGGGAGACAGGGCTCGATGAAGCTTTCTTT
.,TRBV16,TRBJ1-5,TRBD1,CASSQSIDRGLINQPQHF,TGTGCCAGCAGCCAATCAATAGACAGGGGGCTAATCAATCAGCCCCAGCATTTT
.,TRBV7-9,TRBJ1-5,.,CASSPTDQPQHF,TGTGCCAGCAGCCCTACAGATCAGCCCCAGCATTTT
.,TRBV6-5,TRBJ2-7,TRBD1,CASSSRRAGGSYEQYF,TGTGCCAGCAGTTCACGTCGGGCAGGGGGCTCCTACGAGCAGTACTTC
.,TRBV28,TRBJ1-1,.,CASRPWGRTGRTEAFF,TGTGCCAGCAGACCTTGGGGAAGAACTGGGAGGACTGAAGCTTTCTTT
few,TRBV5-4,TRBJ1-2,TRBD1,CASSWKDRGNYGYTF,TGTGCCAGCAGCTGGAAGGACAGGGGCAACTATGGCTACACCTTC
once,TRBV9,TRBJ1-4,.,CASSARGRQMNEKLFF,TGTGCCAGCAGCGCGCGCGGAAGACAGATGAATGAAAAACTGTTTTTT
.,TRBV2,TRBJ1-1,.,CASSRTPKNTEAFF,TGTGCCAGCAGTCGGACTCCAAAGAACACTGAAGCTTTCTTT
.,TRBV19,TRBJ2-2,TRBD1,CASSDRAFTGELFF,TGTGCCAGTAGCGACAGGGCCTTCACCGGGGAGCTGTTTTTT
.,TRBV25-1,TRBJ1-5,.,CASREQGSNQPQHF,TGTGCCAGCAGGGAACAGGGTAGCAATCAGCCCCAGCATTTT
.,TRBV30,TRBJ1-3,.,CAWSVRGSRNTIYF,TGTGCCTGGAGTGTACGAGGGTCCAGGAACACCATATATTTT
.,TRBV7-2,TRBJ2-1,.,CASSLQGHEQFF,TGTGCCAGCAGCTTACAGGGCCATGAGCAGTTCTTC
.,TRBV19,TRBJ1-1,TRBD1,CASSIAPRGHTEAFF,TGTGCCAGTAGTATAGCCCCCAGGGGGCACACTGAAGCTTTCTTT
.,TRBV7-6,TRBJ1-4,.,CASSLGPPPFLSNEKLFF,TGTGCCAGCAGCTTAGGCCCTCCTCCTTTTCTATCTAATGAAAAACTGTTTTTT
.,TRBV2,TRBJ2-7,.,CASSLKRASYEQYF,TGTGCCAGCAGTTTGAAGCGGGCCTCCTACGAGCAGTACTTC
.,TRBV7-6,TRBJ1-5,.,CASSSSTVQPQHF,TGTGCCAGCAGCTCTTCGACAGTCCAGCCCCAGCATTTT
once,TRBV6-6,TRBJ2-7,TRBD1,CASSYQGTGSYEQYF,TGTGCCAGCAGTTATCAGGGGACAGGCAGCTACGAGCAGTACTTC